Below, 20 T cell receptor beta chains from the same sample are listed, as sequenced in a study of cytomegalovirus exposure and HLA in healthy donors. PCR primers comprised 60 Vbeta and 13 Jbeta primers. The table came from immunoSEQ multiplex PCR; TCRdb's copy has only in-frame clones and leaves some out. Of 120,000 to 150,000 clones listed, 80% to 90% are singletons. The sequencing input was PBMCs. These receptor sequences come from a woman in her thirties or forties in good health and CMV-seropositive.

Remarks on this clone: The junction does not match germline at one end; this may be a read error. This chain links TRBV10-1 with TRBJ2-7; the match to TRBD1 covers 10 bases. CDR3 length: 16 residues. The germline gives CDR1 WNHNN, CDR2 SYGVQD (reference sequence). The CDR3 loop reads CVSSLGPGQGTYEQYF. The CDR3 coding sequence is TGCGTCAGCAGTTTAGGGCCGGGACAGGGGACCTACGAGCAGTACTTC.

J is TRBJ2-2 and V is TRBV14; weak D call: TRBD1 (6 bases). V gave up 0 bases and J gave up 6 bases, with 11 bases separating them. CDR1 SGHDN and CDR2 FVKESK come from the germline V gene. The CDR3 sequence is 15 residues long. In DNA, the CDR3 is TGTGCCAGCAGCCAAGAGGGGGCCCCTCCCGGGGAGCTGTTTTTT. It codes for CASSQEGAPPGELFF.

The chain carries TRBV2 and TRBJ2-6, with 7 bases lining up with TRBD1. The CDR3 length is 15 residues. In germline, CDR1 is SNHLY, CDR2 FYNNEI. Losses at the gene ends were 7 bases for V and 2 bases for J; bases not matched to a gene: 5. Here the CDR3 reads CASTLQGTGANVLTF. The CDR3 DNA sequence: TGTGCCAGCACCTTACAGGGGACTGGGGCCAACGTCCTGACTTTC.

This chain connects TRBV30 to TRBJ1-6, with D possibly TRBD1 on 5 matching bases. This CDR3 is built from 13 residues. V was trimmed by 4 bases and J by 5 bases, leaving 9 bases between them. In germline, CDR1 is GTSNPN, CDR2 SVGIG (reference sequence). The CDR3 sequence: CAWTRAHNSPLHF. The CDR3 DNA follows: TGTGCCTGGACCAGGGCACATAATTCACCCCTCCACTTT.

The V and J genes are TRBV27 and TRBJ2-5; D not resolved. V was pared by 4 bases and J by 5 bases, with 5 bases between. Germline V gene sequence: CDR1 MNHEY, CDR2 SMNVEV (reference sequence). The CDR3 consists of 11 residues. CDR3 loop: CASSSTETQYF. CDR3 sequence (DNA): TGTGCCAGCAGTTCTACCGAGACCCAGTACTTC.

This clone has only one observation. The CDR3 loop is CATSTGANRHEQFF. The CDR3, as DNA: TGTGCCACCAGCACCGGAGCCAACCGCCATGAGCAGTTCTTC. The chain carries TRBV15 and TRBJ2-1, with D hard to call. The germline gives CDR1 LNHNV, CDR2 YYDKDF (reference sequence). V was cut by 4 bases and J by 8 bases, with 15 bases left in between. The CDR3 has 14 residues.

This chain uses TRBV10-3 with TRBJ2-2; D remains unclear. CDR3 length: 14 residues. From germline, CDR1 is ENHRY and CDR2 SYGVKD. Between the trimmed V and J ends, which lost 4 bases and 6 bases, there was a span of 12 bases. The CDR3 here is CAISVEPVSGELFF. The CDR3 DNA is TGTGCCATCAGTGTAGAACCCGTATCCGGGGAGCTGTTTTTT.

The chain carries TRBV30 and TRBJ2-5; 8 bases line up with TRBD1. The last part of the DNA fits TRBJ2-7 better; the J call may be wrong. The CDR3 has 12 residues. CDR1 is GTSNPN, CDR2 SVGIG, per germline (reference sequence). The CDR3 reads CAWSPQGGEQYF. CDR3 sequence (DNA): TGTGCCTGGAGTCCACAGGGGGGCGAGCAGTACTTC.

This chain links TRBV19 with TRBJ2-1, with 13 bases fitting TRBD2. The CDR3 extends over 15 amino acids. Trimming at V came to 5 bases and at J to 10 bases, leaving 8 bases not matched to a gene. Germline V lookup: CDR1 LNHDA, CDR2 SQIVND (reference sequence). For the CDR3, the DNA is TGTGCCAGTAGTCCCTGGACTAGCGGGAGTGGGGAGCAGTTCTTC. Protein sequence: CASSPWTSGSGEQFF.

The V gene is TRBV27, the J gene TRBJ2-1; TRBD1 aligns across 7 bases. After removal of 6 bases from V and 7 bases from J, the junction contained 12 bases not matched to a gene. Germline CDR1 MNHEY, CDR2 SMNVEV (reference sequence). The CDR3 has 15 residues. CDR3 bases: TGTGCCAGCAGCCTTGCTGACAGGGACGGTAATGAGCAGTTCTTC. It translates to CASSLADRDGNEQFF.

The chain couples TRBV13 to TRBJ2-3; D gene ambiguous. The CDR3 extends over 15 amino acids. V was clipped by 1 base and J by 1 base, with 9 bases between them. Germline V gene data show CDR1 as PRHDT and CDR2 as FYEKMQ (reference sequence). For the CDR3, the DNA is TGTGCCAGCAGCTTAGCCCGGAGTGGCACAGATACGCAGTATTTT. This sequence encodes CASSLARSGTDTQYF.

This chain connects TRBV2 to TRBJ1-6; 9 bases agree with TRBD1. V shed 4 bases and J 8 bases; nucleotides not matched to a gene: 6. The CDR3 covers 15 residues. Germline V lookup: CDR1 SNHLY, CDR2 FYNNEI. The CDR3 protein is CASSGPTGGDSPLHF. As DNA, the CDR3 is TGTGCCAGCAGTGGGCCTACAGGGGGCGATTCACCCCTCCACTTT.

The chain has TRBV2 and TRBJ2-2; 14 bases fit TRBD2. Looked up from germline, CDR1 is SNHLY and CDR2 is FYNNEI. The length of the CDR3 is 16 residues. With V trimmed by 7 bases and J by 7 bases, 8 bases remained unmatched. The CDR3 DNA reads as TGTGCCAGCACCGGGACTAGCGGGAGTTTCGGCGGGGAGCTGTTTTTT. Its protein is CASTGTSGSFGGELFF.

This chain joins TRBV14 and TRBJ2-3, with TRBD1 identical over 7 bases. This CDR3 contains 15 residues. CDR1 is SGHDN and CDR2 is FVKESK in the germline V gene. Trimming cost V 6 bases and J 4 bases; bases outside gene matches: 10. CDR3 nucleotide sequence: TGTGCCAGCAGTCACAACAGGGACAGCGCAGATACGCAGTATTTT. Protein: CASSHNRDSADTQYF. The complete variable domain, with remaining parts taken from reference TRBV14 and TRBJ2-3, reads EAGVTQFPSHSVIEKGQTVTLRCDPISGHDNLYWYRRVMGKEIKFLLHFVKESKQDESGMPNNRFLAERTGGTYSTLKVQPAELEDSGVYFCASSHNRDSADTQYFGPGTRLTVL.

This clone has only one observation. The chain employs TRBV7-9 and TRBJ2-7; unclear D gene. The germline gives CDR1 SEHNR, CDR2 FQNEAQ (reference sequence). V dropped 4 bases and J dropped 3 bases, with 4 bases sitting between them. The length of the CDR3 is 11 residues. The CDR3 here is CASSSYYEQYF. CDR3 coding DNA: TGTGCCAGCAGCTCGTACTACGAGCAGTACTTC.

The chain has TRBV25-1 and TRBJ2-7; 7 bases are shared with TRBD2. After removal of 3 bases from V and 5 bases from J, the junction contained 13 bases not matched to a gene. This CDR3 spans 16 amino acids. CDR1 is MGHDK, CDR2 SYGVNS, per germline. In DNA, the CDR3 is TGTGCCAGCAGTGACTGGGGGGGAGGGCCCAAGGACGAGCAGTACTTC. Its translation: CASSDWGGGPKDEQYF.

The chain couples TRBV10-3 to TRBJ2-3; 9 nucleotides align to TRBD2. With V trimmed by 6 bases and J by 2 bases, 6 bases remained unmatched. Germline V gene lookup returns CDR1 ENHRY and CDR2 SYGVKD. The CDR3 sequence is 15 residues long. CDR3 sequence: CAIRTGTSNTDTQYF. CDR3 DNA sequence: TGTGCCATCAGGACCGGGACTAGCAACACAGATACGCAGTATTTT.

This clone was seen just once. The rearrangement uses TRBV2 and TRBJ2-3; TRBD2 agrees at 7 bases. V trimming: 7 bases; J trimming: 5 bases; junction bases outside the gene matches: 12. Germline V gene lookup returns CDR1 SNHLY and CDR2 FYNNEI. This CDR3 has 15 residues. Here the CDR3 reads CASTPRTSSIDTQYF. The CDR3 DNA follows: TGTGCCAGCACCCCCAGGACTAGTTCGATAGATACGCAGTATTTT. Filled out from reference TRBV2 and TRBJ2-3, the complete variable domain reads EPEVTQTPSHQVTQMGQEVILRCVPISNHLYFYWYRQILGQKVEFLVSFYNNEISEKSEIFDDQFSVERPDGSNFTLKIRSTKLEDSAMYFCASTPRTSSIDTQYFGPGTRLTVL.

Here the CDR3 reads CSVGFGAGGTDTQYF. In DNA, the CDR3 is TGCAGCGTTGGGTTTGGAGCGGGAGGAACAGATACGCAGTATTTT. The chain links TRBV29-1 to TRBJ2-3; TRBD2 matches at 9 bases. The V segment lost 4 bases and the J segment 3 bases; nucleotides outside the gene matches: 8. This CDR3 contains 15 residues. The germline V gene has CDR1 SQVTM and CDR2 ANQGSEA.

In its sample, this clone was seen once. This chain connects TRBV5-4 to TRBJ2-2, with TRBD2 as a possible D gene (6 bases). V lost 4 bases and J 5 bases, leaving 15 bases between the germline ends. The germline V gene has CDR1 SGHNT and CDR2 YYREEE (reference sequence). CDR3 length: 15 amino acids. CDR3 in DNA: TGTGCCAGCAGCCAAGAATTGGGGGGTACCGGGGAGCTGTTTTTT. The encoded protein is CASSQELGGTGELFF.